The source of this T cell receptor beta chain is a study of T cell changes during pregnancy in multiple sclerosis. The method was immunoSEQ multiplex PCR; TCRdb's version includes in-frame clones alone and lacks a portion of them. The top ten hold approximately 1.5% of the sample, which has 85,000 to 120,000 clones, about 90% seen once. The CDR3 runs to 14 residues. The germline V and J ends were trimmed by 7 bases and 8 bases, with 20 bases remaining between them. The V gene's germline CDR1 is LNHDA and CDR2 SQIVND (reference sequence). Specimen: peripheral blood, collected after pregnancy. This receptor was taken from a female donor with multiple sclerosis, enrolled in a pregnancy study. The chain couples TRBV19 to TRBJ1-2; no firm D call. For the CDR3, the DNA is TGTGCCAGTAAGGCAGCGGTGAGGGTCAGCGGCTACACCTTC. Protein product: CASKAAVRVSGYTF. The variable domain in full, completed from reference TRBV19 and TRBJ1-2, reads DGGITQSPKYLFRKEGQNVTLSCEQNLNHDAMYWYRQDPGQGLRLIYYSQIVNDFQKGDIAEGYSVSREKKESFPLTVTSAQKNPTAFYLCASKAAVRVSGYTFGSGTRLTVV.